This T cell receptor beta chain appears in the sequencing data of a study of identical twins. Study results and limitations: Excess twin sharing in beta out-of-frame sequences was weaker. Zero-insertion analyses could be partly confounded by invariant MAIT and iNKT cells.

V was shortened by 4 bases and J by 4 bases, with 8 bases between the two germline ends. Germline-derived CDR1 and CDR2 are SGHTA and FQGNSA. The CDR3 has 12 residues. In regard to this clonotype: Its antigen remains unknown.

TCRdb ran MiXCR on the 5' RACE reads and lists one entry per CDR3 protein. Of 400,000 to 550,000 distinct CDR3 sequences in the sample, roughly an eighth were seen once. This sample also appeared in a second study, on yellow fever vaccine responses in identical twins. That report notes: Twins' vaccine T cell responses reportedly seemed partly convergent and partly personalized.

Material for sequencing was CD4+ T cells sorted from blood. The V gene is TRBV7-2, the J gene TRBJ2-7; tentatively, D is TRBD1 (6 bases). This receptor was obtained from a woman in her late teens or twenties in good health. The CDR3 here is CASSYGQYEQYF. The CDR3 DNA reads as TGTGCCAGCAGCTACGGACAGTACGAGCAGTACTTC.